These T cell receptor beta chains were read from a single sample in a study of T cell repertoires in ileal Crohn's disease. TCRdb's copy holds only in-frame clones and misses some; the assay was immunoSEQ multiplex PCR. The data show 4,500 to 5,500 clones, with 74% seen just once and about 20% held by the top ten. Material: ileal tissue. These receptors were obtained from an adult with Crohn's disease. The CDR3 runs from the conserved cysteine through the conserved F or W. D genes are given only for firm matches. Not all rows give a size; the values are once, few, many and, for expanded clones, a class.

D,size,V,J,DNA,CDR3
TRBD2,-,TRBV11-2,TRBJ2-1,TGTGCCAGCACGCGCGACCCGGGGGGAGCCAATGAGCAGTTCTTC,CASTRDPGGANEQFF
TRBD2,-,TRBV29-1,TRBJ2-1,TGCAGCGCTTCAGGGCGGGGGGACCACAATGAGCAGTTCTTC,CSASGRGDHNEQFF
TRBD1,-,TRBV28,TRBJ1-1,TGTGCCAGCAGTCACCCCCCCGACAGGGGGCATAGAATGAACACTGAAGCTTTCTTT,CASSHPPDRGHRMNTEAFF
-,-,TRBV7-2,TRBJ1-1,TGTGCCAGCAGCTTAGCACTTAGCACTGAAGCTTTCTTT,CASSLALSTEAFF
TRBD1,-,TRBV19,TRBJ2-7,TGTGCCAGTAGTCTTCGGACCCCGGGACAGGGGCTATTCGAGCAGTACTTC,CASSLRTPGQGLFEQYF
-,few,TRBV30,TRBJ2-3,TGTGCCTGGAGTGTACAGGGCGTACGCACAGATACGCAGTATTTT,CAWSVQGVRTDTQYF
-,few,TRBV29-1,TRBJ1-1,TGCAGCGCTCAGAGGAGCGGGACTATGAACACTGAAGCTTTCTTT,CSAQRSGTMNTEAFF
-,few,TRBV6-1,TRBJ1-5,TGTGCCAGCAGTGAAGCGCTTCGGGCAGGGATTCAGCCCCAGCATTTT,CASSEALRAGIQPQHF
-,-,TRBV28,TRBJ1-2,TGTGCCAGCAGAACCTCAGGGGCCGCATTTTCGGGAGGCTACACCTTC,CASRTSGAAFSGGYTF
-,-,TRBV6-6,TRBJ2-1,TGTGCCAGCACAGAAAGCTCCTACAATGAGCAGTTCTTC,CASTESSYNEQFF
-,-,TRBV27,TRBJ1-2,TGTGCCAGCAGTTTAGAATCAGGGGCCTCTTGGTATGGCTACACCTTC,CASSLESGASWYGYTF
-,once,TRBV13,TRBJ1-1,TGTGCCAGCAGTAGAGCTACCGCTGTTATGAACACTGAAGCTTTCTTT,CASSRATAVMNTEAFF
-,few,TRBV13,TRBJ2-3,TGTGCCAGCGGCAAGGGGGTTAGGGATACGCAGTATTTT,CASGKGVRDTQYF
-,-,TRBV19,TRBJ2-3,TGTGCCAGTAGACTATCCGGGGATACGCAGTATTTT,CASRLSGDTQYF
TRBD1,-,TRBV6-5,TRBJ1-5,TGTGCCAGCAGTGTTGGGACAGGGAATCAGCCCCAGCATTTT,CASSVGTGNQPQHF
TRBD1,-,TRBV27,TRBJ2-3,TGTGCCAGCAAAGACAGGGGGCTAACAGATACGCAGTATTTT,CASKDRGLTDTQYF
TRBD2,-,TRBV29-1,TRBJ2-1,TGCAGCGTTGAAGTGGCGGGAGCGGCCTACAATGAGCAGTTCTTC,CSVEVAGAAYNEQFF
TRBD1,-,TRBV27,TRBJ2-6,TGTGCCAGCAGTGCGACAGGGGGACGGTCGCTCTCTGGGGCCAACGTCCTGACTTTC,CASSATGGRSLSGANVLTF
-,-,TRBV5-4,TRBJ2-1,TGTGCCAGCAGCTCCCTTGGACAGGCCGGAGGGGAGCAGTTCTTC,CASSSLGQAGGEQFF
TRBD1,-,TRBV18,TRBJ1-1,TGTGCCAGCTCACTCGGACAGGGGGGCCCTGAAGCTTTCTTT,CASSLGQGGPEAFF
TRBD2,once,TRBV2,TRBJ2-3,TGTGCCAGCAGTACACGACTAGCAGCAGATACGCAGTATTTT,CASSTRLAADTQYF
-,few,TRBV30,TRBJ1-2,TGTGCCTGGAGTCTCTCCGGCAGCGCGGGCTACACCTTC,CAWSLSGSAGYTF
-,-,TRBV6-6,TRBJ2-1,TGTGCCAGCAGAATTAGCGGCACAAACAATGAGCAGTTCTTC,CASRISGTNNEQFF
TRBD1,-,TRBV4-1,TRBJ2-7,TGCGCCAGCAGCCGGGGACAGGGCGGCGAGCAGTACTTC,CASSRGQGGEQYF
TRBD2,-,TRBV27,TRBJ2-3,TGTGCCAGCAGTTTAGAAAAGGGTAGCGGGAGGGCGAGCACAGATACGCAGTATTTT,CASSLEKGSGRASTDTQYF
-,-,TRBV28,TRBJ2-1,TGTGCCAGCAGTTTAGGAGGGGCGAATTACAATGAGCAGTTCTTC,CASSLGGANYNEQFF
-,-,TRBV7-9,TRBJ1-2,TGTGCCAGCAGCCAGTCAGGGTATGGCTACACCTTC,CASSQSGYGYTF
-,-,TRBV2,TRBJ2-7,TGTGCCAGCAACCTGGGCAGGGGAAAGTACGAGCAGTACTTC,CASNLGRGKYEQYF